This TCR beta chain was captured by sequencing in a study of cytomegalovirus exposure and HLA in healthy donors. 13 Jbeta primers and 60 Vbeta primers were used for the PCR. Generated by immunoSEQ multiplex PCR, the TCRdb table keeps only in-frame clones and is missing some. The top ten clones hold about 9.4% of a sample with about 210,000 clones, about 85% of them seen once. The study, taken as a whole, reports: Data from an earlier analysis indicated that most TCR beta V segments were productive either about 87% or about 30% of the time.

This clone showed up just a few times. Its antigen is currently unknown. The origin of this receptor is a woman in her 50s in good health and CMV-seropositive. Material for sequencing was PBMCs.

The CDR3 protein is CASSPIAGRGTGGELFF. DNA of the CDR3: TGTGCCAGCAGCCCTATAGCCGGCAGGGGAACGGGCGGGGAGCTGTTTTTT. The chain links TRBV7-3 to TRBJ2-2, with D perhaps matching TRBD1 (6 bases). CDR1 SGHTA and CDR2 FQGTGA come from the germline V gene. The V and J ends lost 5 bases and 7 bases respectively, with 23 bases between them. This CDR3 is 17 amino acids long.